This TCR beta chain was recorded in a study of post-analysis software for immune sequencing data. Overall study results and limits: In patients, TRBV5-6, TRBV5-1 and TRBV20-1 belonged to roughly five TRBV segments found more frequently than in controls.

Germline CDR1 SGHVS, CDR2 FQNEAQ. The CDR3 runs 15 residues. Every TCR beta cDNA library bore unique molecular identifiers. TCRdb re-derived calls from the PCR reads in MiXCR, one entry per CDR3 protein. The sample records 740,000 or so distinct CDR3 sequences, about 50% being singletons. In regard to this clonotype: Its specificity is not known. At one boundary the junction diverges from the germline segment, which might be a read error.

This chain uses TRBV7-8 with TRBJ2-7, with 8 bases identical to TRBD2. Sequenced sample: blood. The sequence derives from a girl under 18 with multiple sclerosis. The CDR3 protein is CVSSLGQREKNEQYF. CDR3 in DNA: TGTGTCAGCAGCTTAGGCCAGCGGGAGAAGAACGAGCAGTACTTC.